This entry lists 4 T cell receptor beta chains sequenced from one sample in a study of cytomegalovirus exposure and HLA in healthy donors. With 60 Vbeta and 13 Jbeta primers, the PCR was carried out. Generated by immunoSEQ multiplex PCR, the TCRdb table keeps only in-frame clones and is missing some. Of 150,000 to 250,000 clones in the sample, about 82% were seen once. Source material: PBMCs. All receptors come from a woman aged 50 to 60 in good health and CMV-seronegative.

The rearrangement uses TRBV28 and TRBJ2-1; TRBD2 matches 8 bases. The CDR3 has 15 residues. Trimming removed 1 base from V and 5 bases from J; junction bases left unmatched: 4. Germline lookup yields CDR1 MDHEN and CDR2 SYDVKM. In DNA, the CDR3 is TGTGCCAGCAGTTTATTGGGGACTAGAGACAATGAGCAGTTCTTC. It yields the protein CASSLLGTRDNEQFF.

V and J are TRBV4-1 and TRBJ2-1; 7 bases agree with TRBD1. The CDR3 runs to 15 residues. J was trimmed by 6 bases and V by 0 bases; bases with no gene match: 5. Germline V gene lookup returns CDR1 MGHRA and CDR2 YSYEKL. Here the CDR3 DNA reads TGCGCCAGCAGCCAAGATCACAGGGGCACCAATGAGCAGTTCTTC. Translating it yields CASSQDHRGTNEQFF.

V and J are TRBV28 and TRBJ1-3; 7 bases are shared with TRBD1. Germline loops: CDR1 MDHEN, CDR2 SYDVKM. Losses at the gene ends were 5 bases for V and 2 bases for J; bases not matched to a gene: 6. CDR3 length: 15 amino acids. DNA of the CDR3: TGTGCCAGCAGTAAGACAGGGCAGGCTGGAAACACCATATATTTT. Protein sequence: CASSKTGQAGNTIYF.

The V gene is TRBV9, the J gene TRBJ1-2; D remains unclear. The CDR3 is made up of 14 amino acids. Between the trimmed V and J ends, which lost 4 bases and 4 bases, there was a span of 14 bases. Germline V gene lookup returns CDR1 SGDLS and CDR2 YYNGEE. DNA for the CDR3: TGTGCCAGCAGCCCCCGACGCGAGGGCTATGGCTACACCTTC. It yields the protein CASSPRREGYGYTF.